The 30 T cell receptor beta chains given below trace back to one sample, sequenced in a study of blood T cell repertoires in COVID-19. Sequencing used immunoSEQ multiplex PCR; TCRdb keeps in-frame clones, though not all of them. Among 150,000 to 250,000 clones listed, 82% were seen once. The sequenced sample was PBMCs or T cells enriched from blood (not recorded which). These receptors came from a man aged 35 to 55 who had recovered from COVID-19.

The genes are TRBV28 and TRBJ1-5; 9 nucleotides line up with TRBD1. After removal of 6 bases from V and 2 bases from J, the junction contained 5 bases not matched to a gene. The CDR3 length is 15 residues. The germline CDR1 and CDR2 sequences are MDHEN and SYDVKM. CDR3 residues: CASSINRGRNQPQHF. CDR3 nucleotide sequence: TGTGCCAGCAGCATTAACAGGGGGCGCAATCAGCCCCAGCATTTT.

The chain recombines TRBV2 with TRBJ2-3; a possible D gene is TRBD1 (6 bases). Germline V gene lookup returns CDR1 SNHLY and CDR2 FYNNEI. The CDR3 runs 13 residues. Trimming left V 1 base short and J 4 bases short, with 6 bases between. The CDR3 sequence is CASSEGTADTQYF. Written as DNA, the CDR3 is TGTGCCAGCAGTGAAGGGACAGCAGATACGCAGTATTTT.

This chain joins TRBV5-1 and TRBJ1-2; 10 bases are a match to TRBD1. Germline V gene lookup returns CDR1 SGHRS and CDR2 YFSETQ. This CDR3 is 15 amino acids long. After removal of 6 bases from V and 7 bases from J, the junction contained 12 bases not matched to a gene. The CDR3 nucleotides are TGCGCCAGCAAACTCCCGGGACAGGGGTTTCGTGGCTACACCTTC. This translates into CASKLPGQGFRGYTF.

The chain uses TRBV5-1 and TRBJ2-3; TRBD2 matches at 12 bases. This CDR3 contains 16 residues. Germline V gene lookup returns CDR1 SGHRS and CDR2 YFSETQ. The J segment lost 0 bases and the V segment lost 6 bases, leaving 5 bases of the junction unmatched. CDR3 sequence (DNA): TGCGCCAGCACCAGGACTAGCGGGGCTAGCACAGATACGCAGTATTTT. Translated: CASTRTSGASTDTQYF.

Remarks on this clone: One end of the junction is discordant with germline, which a read error may explain. The rearrangement links TRBV11-2 to TRBJ2-7; 7 positions agree with TRBD1. The CDR3 runs to 12 residues. Germline V gives CDR1 SGHAT, CDR2 FQNNGV. CDR3 bases: TGTGCCAGCAGCTCCCCAACGGGGACAGTCCTTTTC. This translates into CASSSPTGTVLF.

The chain carries TRBV2 and TRBJ1-1; D not resolved. Trimming removed 7 bases at V and 5 bases at J, with 5 bases between. The CDR3 contains 10 residues. Germline loops: CDR1 SNHLY, CDR2 FYNNEI. The CDR3 here is CASKETEAFF. The CDR3 DNA follows: TGTGCCAGCAAGGAGACTGAAGCTTTCTTT.

The V call is TRBV11-2, the J call TRBJ1-2; 7 nucleotides line up with TRBD1. Germline loops: CDR1 SGHAT, CDR2 FQNNGV. This CDR3 has 16 residues. V trimming: 5 bases; J trimming: 4 bases; junction bases outside the gene matches: 13. The CDR3 DNA reads TGTGCCAGCAGCCCAGGGGGTACAGGGCGTATCTATGGCTACACCTTC. Translating gives CASSPGGTGRIYGYTF. The full variable domain, in which reference TRBV11-2 and TRBJ1-2 provide the parts outside the CDR3, is EAGVAQSPRYKIIEKRQSVAFWCNPISGHATLYWYQQILGQGPKLLIQFQNNGVVDDSQLPKDRFSAERLKGVDSTLKIQPAKLEDSAVYLCASSPGGTGRIYGYTFGSGTRLTVV.

Here the CDR3 reads CASSQEIGASNQPQHF. CDR3 coding DNA: TGTGCCAGCAGCCAAGAAATAGGGGCTAGCAATCAGCCCCAGCATTTT. The chain uses TRBV4-2 and TRBJ1-5; D may be TRBD1 (5 bases). Germline CDR1 LGHNA, CDR2 YNFKEQ. The CDR3 covers 16 residues. With 0 bases removed from V and 0 bases from J, the gap between germline ends came to 9 bases.

This clone occurred once. The rearrangement links TRBV3-1 (or the pseudogene TRBV3-2) to TRBJ1-1, with D possibly being TRBD1 (5 bases). V shed 2 bases and J shed 1 base, with 8 bases lying between them. This CDR3 is built from 14 residues. Looked up from germline, CDR1 is LGHDT and CDR2 is YNNKEL (reference sequence). DNA for the CDR3: TGTGCCAGCAGCCAACCAGGGCCGAACACTGAAGCTTTCTTT. Translation: CASSQPGPNTEAFF.

J is TRBJ2-5 and V is TRBV25-1; D is possibly TRBD2 (6 bases). The CDR3 consists of 14 residues. With 0 bases removed from V and 5 bases from J, the gap between germline ends came to 10 bases. CDR1 and CDR2 from the germline V gene are MGHDK and SYGVNS. In nucleotides, the CDR3 is TGTGCCAGCAGTGAATATCTAGCGTTGGAGACCCAGTACTTC. Translated, it gives CASSEYLALETQYF.

This rearrangement joins TRBV9 to TRBJ2-4, with TRBD2 matching 11 bases. CDR3 length equals 18 residues. Germline CDR1 reads SGDLS; CDR2 reads YYNGEE. Germline trimming cut 0 bases from V and 2 bases from J; bases unmatched to any gene: 7. This chain's CDR3 is CASSVGSSSGRTKNIQYF. CDR3 bases: TGTGCCAGCAGCGTAGGTTCTTCTAGCGGGAGGACCAAAAACATTCAGTACTTC.

J is TRBJ2-6 and V is TRBV5-4, with 9 bases lining up with TRBD2. The trim removed 1 base at V and 0 bases at J, leaving 5 bases unmatched. The CDR3 runs to 18 residues. The germline gives CDR1 SGHNT, CDR2 YYREEE (reference sequence). CDR3 sequence reads: CASSLFAGGNSGANVLTF. CDR3 nucleotide sequence: TGTGCCAGCAGCTTGTTCGCGGGAGGGAACTCTGGGGCCAACGTCCTGACTTTC.

This chain links TRBV19 with TRBJ2-7, with 11 bases identical to TRBD1. The CDR3 has 15 residues. Germline loops: CDR1 LNHDA, CDR2 SQIVND (reference sequence). V was pared by 4 bases and J by 4 bases, with 6 bases of the junction left unmatched. The CDR3 region has the DNA TGTGCCAGTAGTAGTGGGACAGGGGGTAATTACGAGCAGTACGTC. Its protein product is CASSSGTGGNYEQYV.

The chain links TRBV9 to TRBJ1-2, with 7 bases that match TRBD1. The CDR3 has 15 residues. V was clipped by 1 base and J by 0 bases; unmatched bases: 3. Germline V gene lookup returns CDR1 SGDLS and CDR2 YYNGEE. Here the CDR3 DNA reads TGTGCCAGCAGCGTAAACAGGGGTGCTAACTATGGCTACACCTTC. Its translation is CASSVNRGANYGYTF.

The V and J genes are TRBV29-1 and TRBJ1-1, with a weak D call TRBD1 (6 bases). V lost 5 bases to trimming and J lost 4 bases, with 14 bases between them. The V gene's germline CDR1 is SQVTM and CDR2 ANQGSEA. The CDR3 sequence is 13 residues long. The DNA of the CDR3 is TGCAGCGTTTCAGGGGCGCCGGGCACTGAAGCTTTCTTT. Amino acids: CSVSGAPGTEAFF.

This clone has more than one count but fewer than ten. The V and J genes are TRBV19 and TRBJ2-3; 8 nucleotides line up with TRBD1. The V gene end was trimmed by 3 bases and the J gene end by 5 bases; junction bases not matched to a gene: 4. The CDR3 contains 14 residues. Germline V lookup: CDR1 LNHDA, CDR2 SQIVND (reference sequence). In DNA form, the CDR3 reads TGTGCCAGTAGTATCAGGGGGCTAGGAGATACGCAGTATTTT. It encodes CASSIRGLGDTQYF.

This rearrangement joins TRBV5-1 to TRBJ1-1, with 7 bases fitting TRBD1. From germline, CDR1 is SGHRS and CDR2 YFSETQ. Trimming cost V 1 base and J 3 bases; bases outside gene matches: 15. The CDR3 has 18 residues. CDR3 nucleotide sequence: TGCGCCAGCAGCTTGACCCCAGGAGGGGGCCGCGGGGACACTGAAGCTTTCTTT. Amino acid sequence: CASSLTPGGGRGDTEAFF. The full variable domain, completed using reference TRBV5-1 and TRBJ1-1, is KAGVTQTPRYLIKTRGQQVTLSCSPISGHRSVSWYQQTPGQGLQFLFEYFSETQRNKGNFPGRFSGRQFSNSRSEMNVSTLELGDSALYLCASSLTPGGGRGDTEAFFGQGTRLTVV.

The V gene is TRBV5-1, the J gene TRBJ2-3, with 10 bases fitting TRBD2. CDR3 size: 15 residues. In germline, CDR1 is SGHRS, CDR2 YFSETQ. Germline trimming cut 3 bases from V and 2 bases from J; bases unmatched to any gene: 3. CDR3 in DNA: TGCGCCAGCAGCTACCTAGCGGGGGCCACAGATACGCAGTATTTT. Protein product: CASSYLAGATDTQYF.

This chain uses TRBV28 with TRBJ2-7; possible D gene TRBD2, 6 bases. Germline CDR1 MDHEN, CDR2 SYDVKM. The CDR3 totals 13 residues. Trimming pared 6 bases from V and 6 bases from J, leaving 15 bases between. The CDR3 region has the DNA TGTGCCAGCAGCTCCCCGGGGGTCTCCGAGCAGTACTTC. It is translated as CASSSPGVSEQYF.

The V and J genes are TRBV30 and TRBJ2-5; 8 bases fit TRBD1. Per germline, CDR1 GTSNPN and CDR2 SVGIG (reference sequence). This CDR3 has 13 residues. The V segment lost 2 bases and the J segment 4 bases; nucleotides outside the gene matches: 3. CDR3 sequence reads: CAWSRTGLETQYF. In DNA, the CDR3 is TGTGCCTGGAGTCGGACAGGGTTAGAGACCCAGTACTTC. The whole variable domain, remainder taken from reference TRBV30 and TRBJ2-5, is SQTIHQWPATLVQPVGSPLSLECTVEGTSNPNLYWYRQAAGRGLQLLFYSVGIGQISSEVPQNLSASRPQDRQFILSSKKLLLSDSGFYLCAWSRTGLETQYFGPGTRLLVL.

The gene calls are TRBV5-1 and TRBJ1-4, with TRBD1 as a possible D gene (6 bases). This CDR3 has 14 amino acids. V was cut by 4 bases and J by 5 bases, with 12 bases left in between. Germline CDR1 reads SGHRS; CDR2 reads YFSETQ. Written as DNA, the CDR3 is TGCGCCAGCAGCAGGGACATAGAGAATGAAAAACTGTTTTTT. It is translated as CASSRDIENEKLFF.

This clone was detected once. The chain joins TRBV5-4 to TRBJ1-5, with D perhaps TRBD1 (5 bases). The germline V and J ends were trimmed by 5 bases and 8 bases, with 11 bases remaining between them. CDR3 size: 12 residues. Per the germline V gene, CDR1 is SGHNT and CDR2 is YYREEE (reference sequence). This CDR3 reads CASSYVGEPQHF. DNA of the CDR3: TGTGCCAGCAGTTATGTAGGGGAGCCCCAGCATTTT.

The chain joins TRBV7-9 to TRBJ1-4; 11 nucleotides agree with TRBD1. J gave up 8 bases and V 3 bases, and 8 bases lay outside the gene matches. Germline loops: CDR1 SEHNR, CDR2 FQNEAQ (reference sequence). The CDR3 totals 16 residues. CDR3 residues: CASSFGHGQGAEKLFF. The DNA of the CDR3 is TGTGCCAGCAGCTTTGGACACGGACAGGGGGCCGAAAAACTGTTTTTT.

This chain connects TRBV5-1 to TRBJ2-7; D call uncertain. CDR3 length: 15 amino acids. Germline CDR1 and CDR2: SGHRS and YFSETQ. V was cut by 3 bases and J by 9 bases, with 22 bases left in between. Here the CDR3 reads CASSSLARSLKGQYV. The CDR3 DNA follows: TGCGCCAGCAGCTCGCTGGCGCGGAGCCTCAAAGGGCAGTACGTC.

The J gene is TRBJ2-3, the V gene TRBV7-9; 10 nucleotides match TRBD1. The ends lost 5 bases at V and 0 bases at J; junction bases unmatched: 5. CDR1 is SEHNR and CDR2 is FQNEAQ in the germline V gene (reference sequence). The CDR3 extends over 16 amino acids. CDR3 loop: CASSPRQGASTDTQYF. The DNA of the CDR3 is TGTGCCAGCAGCCCCCGACAGGGGGCAAGCACAGATACGCAGTATTTT.

This chain connects TRBV14 to TRBJ1-1; 7 bases agree with TRBD1. The CDR3 is made up of 15 amino acids. The germline V gene encodes CDR1 SGHDN and CDR2 FVKESK. V shed 4 bases, J shed 0 bases, and the junction held 5 bases outside the gene matches. Written as DNA, the CDR3 is TGTGCCAGCAGCCCCGGACAGGCCGTGAACACTGAAGCTTTCTTT. This translates into CASSPGQAVNTEAFF.

This chain uses TRBV5-6 with TRBJ1-1; maybe TRBD1 (5 bases). Trimming took off 4 bases at V and 5 bases at J, with 18 bases between the two ends. The germline V gene has CDR1 SGHDT and CDR2 YYEEEE. The CDR3 covers 15 residues. The CDR3 DNA follows: TGTGCCAGCAGCCCCGGCGGGGGGTTCGGAACTGAAGCTTTCTTT. It yields the protein CASSPGGGFGTEAFF.

The chain combines TRBV4-1 with TRBJ2-1; TRBD2 aligns across 11 bases. The CDR3 loop spans 16 amino acids. Germline lookup yields CDR1 MGHRA and CDR2 YSYEKL. The J segment lost 5 bases and the V segment lost 3 bases, leaving 6 bases of the junction unmatched. CDR3 residues: CASSHITSGRDNEQFF. For the CDR3, the DNA is TGCGCCAGCAGCCATATTACTAGCGGGAGAGACAATGAGCAGTTCTTC.

This rearrangement joins TRBV6-1 to TRBJ1-5; 8 nucleotides line up with TRBD1. J was trimmed by 9 bases and V by 3 bases; bases with no gene match: 7. In germline, CDR1 is MNHNS, CDR2 SASEGT. This CDR3 contains 14 residues. The CDR3: CASSDRTGLGPQHF. The CDR3 DNA reads TGTGCCAGCAGTGATCGGACAGGGCTTGGGCCCCAGCATTTT.

This clone was counted a single time. The rearrangement uses TRBV2 and TRBJ1-2, with TRBD1 identical over 7 bases. Trimming took 8 bases from V and 4 from J; bases not matched to a gene: 4. Looked up from germline, CDR1 is SNHLY and CDR2 is FYNNEI. The CDR3 spans 12 residues. CDR3 nucleotide sequence: TGTGCCAGCGACAGGGATTCCTATGGCTACACCTTC. It encodes CASDRDSYGYTF.